These T cell receptor beta chains were read from a single sample in a study of T cell responses to AZD1222 COVID-19 vaccine. The table came from immunoSEQ multiplex PCR; TCRdb's copy has only in-frame clones and leaves some out. The data show about 160,000 clones, around nine tenths seen once. The starting material was peripheral blood, obtained on day 0 of AZD1222 vaccination. These receptors were taken from an adult in good health. Each CDR3 is given with its conserved first and last residue. The D gene is left open where the match is weak. The size entry is marked missing in some rows and otherwise reads once, few, many or a size class.

V	D	J	size	DNA	CDR3
TRBV7-9	-	TRBJ2-1	few	TGTGCCAGCAGCCGAGAACTAGCTGACAATGAGCAGTTCTTC	CASSRELADNEQFF
TRBV28	-	TRBJ2-1	-	TGTGCCAGCAGTTTCACCGGGCCCCCGGTCTTC	CASSFTGPPVF
TRBV9	TRBD1	TRBJ1-2	once	TGTGCCAGCAGCCCGGGACAGGGGGCGAGGTGGCACACCTTC	CASSPGQGARWHTF
TRBV30	-	TRBJ1-4	-	TGTGCCTGGAGTGTGGGGAGGGTTTGGGGGTCCACCACTAATGAAAAACTGTTTTTT	CAWSVGRVWGSTTNEKLFF
TRBV7-3	-	TRBJ2-7	-	TGTGCCAGCAGCTTAGGAGGGGGCGAGCAGTACTTC	CASSLGGGEQYF
TRBV5-1	-	TRBJ2-2	-	TGCGCCAGCAGCTTGCGGACCGCTTCTGGGGAGCTGTTTTTT	CASSLRTASGELFF
TRBV4-3	-	TRBJ1-5	-	TGCGCCAGCAGCCAAGACCCGGGGATGGATCAGCCCCAGCATTTT	CASSQDPGMDQPQHF
TRBV15	TRBD2	TRBJ2-1	once	TGTGCCACCAGCAGAGATAATAGCGGGAGGCAGAATGAGCAGTTCTTC	CATSRDNSGRQNEQFF
TRBV9	-	TRBJ1-2	-	TGTGCCAGCAGCGAAGGAAATAACTATGGCTACACCTTC	CASSEGNNYGYTF
TRBV6-1	-	TRBJ2-1	-	TGTGCCAGCAGTGAAGTAGGGGTCCTTGAGCAGTTCTTC	CASSEVGVLEQFF
TRBV28	-	TRBJ2-7	-	TGTGCCAGCCAGAGGGGGACCTACGAGCAGTACTTC	CASQRGTYEQYF
TRBV6-2/TRBV6-3	-	TRBJ1-1	-	TGTGCCAGCAGTTACTCTCCAGGGACTGAAGCTTTCTTT	CASSYSPGTEAFF
TRBV27	-	TRBJ2-3	-	TGTGCCAGCAGTTTATTAGTGGGATTCAACACAGATACGCAGTATTTT	CASSLLVGFNTDTQYF
TRBV28	-	TRBJ2-1	-	TGTGCCAGCAGTCCCCGGTCTCGGCCTTACAATGAGCAGTTCTTC	CASSPRSRPYNEQFF
TRBV12-3/TRBV12-4	-	TRBJ2-7	once	TGTGCCAGCAGTTTAGTCAGGGAACTCGAGCAGTACTTC	CASSLVRELEQYF
TRBV28	-	TRBJ1-3	once	TGTGCCAGCACGGTACGGACGGCGCGCAGAAAGATCTCTGGAAACACCATATATTTT	CASTVRTARRKISGNTIYF
TRBV4-2	-	TRBJ2-2	-	TGTGCCAGCAGACTTGAGGTCCAAACAGGTCGGGGCACCGGGGAGCTGTTTTTT	CASRLEVQTGRGTGELFF
TRBV7-9	TRBD1	TRBJ2-7	-	TGTGCCAGCAGCTTAGAGGGACAGTCCTCCTACGAGCAGTACTTC	CASSLEGQSSYEQYF
TRBV6-5	-	TRBJ1-1	-	TGTGCCAGCAGTTATTCACTAGTTACGACAGGTGAAGCTTTCTTT	CASSYSLVTTGEAFF
TRBV11-2	-	TRBJ1-1	once	TGTGCCAGCAGCTTTGACAGGAACACTGAAGCTTTCTTT	CASSFDRNTEAFF
TRBV28	TRBD2	TRBJ2-7	-	TGTGCCAGCAGTTTGGCGGGAGGGAACTCCTACGAGCAGTACTTC	CASSLAGGNSYEQYF
TRBV5-1	-	TRBJ1-5	-	TGCGCCAGCAGAAATAGCAATCAGCCCCAGCATTTT	CASRNSNQPQHF
TRBV19	-	TRBJ2-7	-	TGTGCCAGTAGTCCCTGGGCGGCGGGAAAGAGCTCCTACGAGCAGTACTTC	CASSPWAAGKSSYEQYF
TRBV4-1	TRBD1	TRBJ1-3	-	TGCGCCAGCAGCCACCCAGGGGGCGGTGGAAACACCATATATTTT	CASSHPGGGGNTIYF
TRBV5-1	TRBD1	TRBJ1-1	-	TGCGCCAGCAGCGTGGTGGGGACAGGGTCAGCCACTGAAGCTTTCTTT	CASSVVGTGSATEAFF
TRBV12-3/TRBV12-4	-	TRBJ2-5	-	TGTGCCAGCAGCGGGGGGACAAAAGAGACCCAGTACTTC	CASSGGTKETQYF
TRBV18	-	TRBJ2-1	-	TGTGCCAGCTCACCACAAACCGGGACTCTGGCGAATGAGCAGTTCTTC	CASSPQTGTLANEQFF
TRBV7-8	-	TRBJ2-7	-	TGTGCCAGCAGCTTTACCCCGGGGTTTCGAAACGAGCAGTACTTC	CASSFTPGFRNEQYF
TRBV19	-	TRBJ2-2	-	TGTGCCAGTAGTGCGGGACAACTGAACACCGGGGAGCTGTTTTTT	CASSAGQLNTGELFF
TRBV25-1	-	TRBJ2-3	-	TGTGCCAGCAGTGAATTCAGAGGTCGCACAGATACGCAGTATTTT	CASSEFRGRTDTQYF
TRBV3-1/TRBV3-2	-	TRBJ1-3	-	TGTGCCAGCAGCCAAGTCGGAAACACCATATATTTT	CASSQVGNTIYF